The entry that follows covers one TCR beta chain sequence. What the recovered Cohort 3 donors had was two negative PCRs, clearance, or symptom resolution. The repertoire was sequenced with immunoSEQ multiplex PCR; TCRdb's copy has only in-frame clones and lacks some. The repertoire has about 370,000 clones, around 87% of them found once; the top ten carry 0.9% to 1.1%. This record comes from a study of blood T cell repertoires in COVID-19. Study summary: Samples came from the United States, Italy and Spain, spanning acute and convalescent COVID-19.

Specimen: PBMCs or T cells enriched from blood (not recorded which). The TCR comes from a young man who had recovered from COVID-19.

The CDR3 region has the DNA TGTGCCAGCAGCTTGAGAGAATGGACTTTTAGCGAAGGCTACACCTTC. Encoded protein: CASSLREWTFSEGYTF. The chain links TRBV5-4 to TRBJ1-2; D unresolved. This CDR3 is built from 16 residues. In germline, CDR1 is SGHNT, CDR2 YYREEE (reference sequence). The ends were cut back, 1 base at V and 8 bases at J, with 21 bases in the middle.